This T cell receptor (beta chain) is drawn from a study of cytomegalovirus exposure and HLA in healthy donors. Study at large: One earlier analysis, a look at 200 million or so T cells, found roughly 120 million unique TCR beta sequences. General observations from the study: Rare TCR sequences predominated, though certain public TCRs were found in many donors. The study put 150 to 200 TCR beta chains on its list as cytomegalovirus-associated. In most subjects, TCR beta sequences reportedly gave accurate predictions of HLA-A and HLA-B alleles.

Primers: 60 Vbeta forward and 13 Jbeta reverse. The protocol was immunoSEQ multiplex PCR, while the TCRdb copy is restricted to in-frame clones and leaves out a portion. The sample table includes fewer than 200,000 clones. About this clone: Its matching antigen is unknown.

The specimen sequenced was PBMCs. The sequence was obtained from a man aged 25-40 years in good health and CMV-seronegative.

CDR3 in amino acids: CASSQRRGSNVGYTF. The CDR3 DNA is TGTGCCAGCAGCCAGCGACGGGGATCTAATGTGGGCTACACCTTC. This chain connects TRBV14 to TRBJ1-2; D unresolved. CDR3 size: 15 residues. Trimming stripped 3 bases from V and 8 bases from J, with 19 bases between. From germline, CDR1 is SGHDN and CDR2 FVKESK.